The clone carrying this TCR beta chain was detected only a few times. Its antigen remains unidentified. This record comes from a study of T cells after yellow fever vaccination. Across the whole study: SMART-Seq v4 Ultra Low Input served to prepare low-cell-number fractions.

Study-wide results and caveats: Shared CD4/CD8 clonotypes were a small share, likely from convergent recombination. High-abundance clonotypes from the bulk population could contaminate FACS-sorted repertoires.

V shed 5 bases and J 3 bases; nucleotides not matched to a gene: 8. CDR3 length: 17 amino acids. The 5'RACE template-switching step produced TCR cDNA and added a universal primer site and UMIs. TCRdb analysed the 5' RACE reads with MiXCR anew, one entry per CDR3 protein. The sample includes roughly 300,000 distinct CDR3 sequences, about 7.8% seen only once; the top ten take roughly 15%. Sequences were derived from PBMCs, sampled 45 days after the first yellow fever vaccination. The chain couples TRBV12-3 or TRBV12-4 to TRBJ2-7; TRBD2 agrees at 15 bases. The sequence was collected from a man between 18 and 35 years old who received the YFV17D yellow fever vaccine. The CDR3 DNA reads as TGTGCCAGCAGTCCTGGGACTAGCGGGGGGCCATTCTACGAGCAGTACTTC. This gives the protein CASSPGTSGGPFYEQYF.